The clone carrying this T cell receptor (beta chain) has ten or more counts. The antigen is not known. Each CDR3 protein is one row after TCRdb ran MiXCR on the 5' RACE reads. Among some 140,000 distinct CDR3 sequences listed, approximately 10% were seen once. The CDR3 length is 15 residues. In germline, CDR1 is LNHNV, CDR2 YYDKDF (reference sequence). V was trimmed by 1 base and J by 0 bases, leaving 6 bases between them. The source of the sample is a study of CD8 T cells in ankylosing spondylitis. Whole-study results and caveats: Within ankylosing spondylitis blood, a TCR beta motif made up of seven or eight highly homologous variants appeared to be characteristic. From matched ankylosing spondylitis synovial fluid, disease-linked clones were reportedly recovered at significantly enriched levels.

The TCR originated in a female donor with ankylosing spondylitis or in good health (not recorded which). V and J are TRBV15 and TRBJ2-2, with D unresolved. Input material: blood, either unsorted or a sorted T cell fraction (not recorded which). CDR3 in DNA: TGTGCCACCAGCAGAGGGAAAGCGAACACCGGGGAGCTGTTTTTT. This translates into CATSRGKANTGELFF.